One and the same sample provided the 5 T cell receptor beta chains below, sequenced in a study of blood T cell repertoires in COVID-19. Sequencing used immunoSEQ multiplex PCR; TCRdb keeps in-frame clones, though not all of them. The table records some 89,000 clones, about nine tenths of them present only once. The sequencing sample was made of peripheral blood. The receptors were sampled from a man aged 60-69 years with acute or convalescent COVID-19.

V is TRBV3-1 (or the pseudogene TRBV3-2) and J is TRBJ1-6; D gene unclear. V was trimmed by 3 bases and J by 6 bases, leaving 12 bases between them. The CDR3 consists of 15 residues. Germline values: CDR1 LGHDT, CDR2 YNNKEL (reference sequence). The CDR3 sequence is CASSQAGRPNSPLHF. The CDR3 region has the DNA TGTGCCAGCAGCCAGGCAGGCCGTCCTAATTCACCCCTCCACTTT.

The chain couples TRBV5-1 to TRBJ2-5; 8 bases agree with TRBD1. Germline V lookup: CDR1 SGHRS, CDR2 YFSETQ. V was clipped by 4 bases and J by 5 bases; unmatched bases: 10. This CDR3 is built from 15 residues. The CDR3 loop reads CASSVRTGKGETQYF. In nucleotides, the CDR3 is TGCGCCAGCAGCGTTAGGACAGGGAAGGGGGAGACCCAGTACTTC.

The chain is built from TRBV4-1 and TRBJ1-2, with D tentatively TRBD1 (5 bases). Germline V gene data show CDR1 as MGHRA and CDR2 as YSYEKL. The V end lost 0 bases, the J end lost 6 bases, and 8 bases lay between the germline ends. The CDR3 runs 13 residues. The CDR3 bases are TGCGCCAGCAGCCAAGATCTAGGGGATGGCTACACCTTC. Protein: CASSQDLGDGYTF.

J is TRBJ1-4 and V is TRBV19; tentative D call: TRBD1 (5 bases). CDR3 size: 16 residues. From germline, CDR1 is LNHDA and CDR2 SQIVND (reference sequence). V gave up 7 bases and J gave up 4 bases, with 19 bases separating them. This CDR3 is CASTRSGGDFNEKLFF. Written as DNA, the CDR3 is TGTGCCAGTACCCGCTCTGGGGGGGACTTTAATGAAAAACTGTTTTTT.

This sequence joins TRBV5-1 and TRBJ1-2; TRBD1 might be the D (5 bases). V lost 0 bases, J lost 8 bases, and 11 bases lay in between. Germline CDR1 reads SGHRS; CDR2 reads YFSETQ. The CDR3 totals 13 residues. As DNA, the CDR3 is TGCGCCAGCAGCTTGGCAGGGTTTGACGGCTACACCTTC. This sequence encodes CASSLAGFDGYTF.